These 7 T cell receptor beta chains originate from one sample sequenced in a study of read filtering for tumor transcriptome and immune sequencing. This library used roughly 0.4 ug RNA and molecular barcoded adaptors spanning alpha/delta and beta/gamma chains. In TCRdb, the reads were re-called with MiXCR into one record per CDR3 protein. The repertoire holds 45,000 to 50,000 distinct CDR3 sequences, with around 12% as singletons. The sample consisted of a population of CD138-negative cells sorted from bone marrow. The receptors shown here come from a donor at least 40 years old with multiple myeloma.

This clonotype was counted ten times or more. This chain links TRBV11-2 with TRBJ2-7; 11 bases line up with TRBD2. The CDR3 is 15 amino acids. J was trimmed by 2 bases and V by 3 bases; bases with no gene match: 3. Germline CDR1 reads SGHAT; CDR2 reads FQNNGV. The CDR3 bases are TGTGCCAGCAGCTTGGGACTAGCGGTCACCTACGAGCAGTACTTC. Encoded protein: CASSLGLAVTYEQYF.

In its sample, this clonotype was seen many times. The chain has TRBV4-3 and TRBJ2-7; tentatively, D is TRBD2 (6 bases). Germline CDR1 and CDR2: LGHNA and YSLEER. Trimming took 0 bases from V and 2 from J, leaving 14 bases between them. The CDR3 contains 16 residues. In DNA, the CDR3 is TGCGCCAGCAGCCAAGATATGGGGGGATACCCCTACGAGCAGTACTTC. This gives the protein CASSQDMGGYPYEQYF.

As for this clonotype: This likely stems from a read error, as it lies one base from a far larger clone. The chain carries TRBV11-1 and TRBJ2-1; 7 bases are a match to TRBD2. The CDR3 covers 15 residues. CDR1 is SGHAT, CDR2 FQDESV, per germline (reference sequence). The ends lost 3 bases at V and 14 bases at J; junction bases unmatched: 16. CDR3 DNA sequence: TGTGCCAGCAGCTTCTTGAAGCTAACGGGAGGCTACGAGTTCTTC. Its protein is CASSFLKLTGGYEFF.

This clonotype was seen just once. This CDR3 is missing its conserved last phenylalanine or tryptophan, likely due to a read error. The V and J genes are TRBV11-2 and TRBJ2-5; weak D call: TRBD2 (6 bases). From germline, CDR1 is SGHAT and CDR2 FQNNGV. The V gene lost 8 bases and the J gene lost 2 bases, with 15 bases spanning the gap. The CDR3 length is 14 residues. The DNA of the CDR3 is TGTGCCAGCGGTAGGACTACTCTACAAGAGACCCAGTACCTC. Translation: CASGRTTLQETQYL.

This clonotype was seen ten or more times. V is TRBV10-2 and J is TRBJ2-7, with no clear D. From germline, CDR1 is WSHSY and CDR2 SAAADI. The CDR3 extends over 12 amino acids. The germline V and J ends were trimmed by 0 bases and 3 bases, with 3 bases remaining between them. The CDR3 is CASSESGYEQYF. In nucleotides, the CDR3 is TGCGCCAGCAGTGAGTCTGGCTACGAGCAGTACTTC.

At least ten counts were recorded for this clonotype. This CDR3 reads CASSLASAGGPVPYEQYF. The CDR3 DNA reads TGCGCCAGCAGCTTGGCCTCAGCGGGAGGGCCAGTCCCCTACGAGCAGTACTTC. This chain joins TRBV5-1 and TRBJ2-7; 10 nucleotides agree with TRBD2. CDR1 and CDR2 from the germline V gene are SGHRS and YFSETQ. This CDR3 comprises 18 residues. V shed 0 bases and J 2 bases; nucleotides not matched to a gene: 11.

As concerns this clonotype: One base away lies a much larger clone, so this may be a sequencing read error. The chain joins TRBV27 to TRBJ1-2, with D uncertain. CDR1 is MNHEY and CDR2 is SMNVEV in the germline V gene (reference sequence). This CDR3 is 14 amino acids long. The chain's CDR3 is CASSLYATNYGYAF. CDR3 in DNA: TGTGCCAGCAGTTTATACGCTACTAACTATGGCTACGCCTTC.